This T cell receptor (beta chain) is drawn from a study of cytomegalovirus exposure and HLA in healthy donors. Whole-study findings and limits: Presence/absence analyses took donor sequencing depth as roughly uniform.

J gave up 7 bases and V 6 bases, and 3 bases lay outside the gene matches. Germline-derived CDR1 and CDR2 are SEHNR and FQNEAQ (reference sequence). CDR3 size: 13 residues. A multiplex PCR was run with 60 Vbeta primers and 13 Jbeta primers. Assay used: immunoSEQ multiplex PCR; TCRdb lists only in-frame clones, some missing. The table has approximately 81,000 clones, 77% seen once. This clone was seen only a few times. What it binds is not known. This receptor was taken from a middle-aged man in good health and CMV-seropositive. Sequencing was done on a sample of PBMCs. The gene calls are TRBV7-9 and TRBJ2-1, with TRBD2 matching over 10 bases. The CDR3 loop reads CASSPSGSNEQFF. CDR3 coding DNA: TGTGCCAGCAGTCCTAGCGGGAGTAATGAGCAGTTCTTC.